The source of this TCR beta chain is a study of early T cells in non-severe SARS-CoV-2 infection. As for the study in general: Sequencing of unsorted whole blood was done on bulk RNA, leaving chains unpaired. Points from the study as a whole: CD4 and private specificities were missed by VDJdb matching, which favored anti-spike CD8 responses.

A remark on this clonotype: What it binds is not known.

Unique molecular identifier tags were affixed to discrete cDNA molecules. TCRdb re-called the 5' RACE reads through MiXCR, storing one row per CDR3 protein. The table lists about 64,000 distinct CDR3 sequences, roughly 9% of them singletons. V gave up 5 bases and J gave up 4 bases, with 12 bases separating them. CDR1 and CDR2 from the germline V gene are MNHEY and SVGEGT. The CDR3 is 14 residues long. The chain has TRBV6-2 or TRBV6-3 and TRBJ2-1, with no clear D. The receptor comes from an adult who was a healthcare worker with PCR-confirmed SARS-CoV-2 infection or an uninfected control (not recorded which). Material: whole blood, obtained at baseline. The CDR3 bases are TGTGCCAGCAGTCTCTCGGGCCAGTACAATGAGCAGTTCTTC. It is translated as CASSLSGQYNEQFF.